The 22 T cell receptor beta chains listed next were all sequenced from one sample in a study of shared clonotypes between healthy human individuals. Profiled with immunoSEQ multiplex PCR; TCRdb holds only in-frame clones, not every one. The repertoire includes millions of clones, more than 90% of them detected once, and around 0.15% sits in the top ten. Source material: naive CD4+ T cells sorted from blood. The subset: CD45RA+ positively selected. The receptors stem from a man aged 18 to 35 in good health.

This chain links TRBV7-3 with TRBJ2-3; D is uncertain. Looked up from germline, CDR1 is SGHTA and CDR2 is FQGTGA. V was trimmed by 4 bases and J by 5 bases, leaving 10 bases between them. The CDR3 sequence is 13 residues long. The CDR3 nucleotides are TGTGCCAGCAGCTCCGGCGTGTTAGATACGCAGTATTTT. Translating it yields CASSSGVLDTQYF.

Of note for this clone: In the same sample, other DNA sequences code for this CDR3. This chain joins TRBV7-9 and TRBJ1-1; D is possibly TRBD1 (5 bases). The CDR3 loop spans 14 amino acids. V was trimmed by 1 base and J by 4 bases, leaving 10 bases between them. Germline values: CDR1 SEHNR, CDR2 FQNEAQ (reference sequence). Here the CDR3 reads CASSLGGQGTEAFF. The CDR3 nucleotides read TGTGCCAGCAGCTTAGGGGGTCAGGGCACTGAAGCTTTCTTT.

The J gene is TRBJ2-7, the V gene TRBV27, with TRBD2 as a possible D gene (5 bases). This CDR3 is 17 amino acids long. Looked up from germline, CDR1 is MNHEY and CDR2 is SMNVEV (reference sequence). Trimming took 0 bases from V and 2 from J, leaving 17 bases between them. CDR3 coding DNA: TGTGCCAGCAGTTTATCCTTGACTATCCGGGGTCCCTACGAGCAGTACTTC. Translation: CASSLSLTIRGPYEQYF.

This clone occurred once. The sample carries other DNA sequences with the same CDR3. The V call is TRBV18, the J call TRBJ1-1; 7 positions agree with TRBD1. V dropped 4 bases and J dropped 3; count of bases not matched to a gene: 2. CDR3 size: 13 residues. Germline lookup yields CDR1 KGHSH and CDR2 LQKENI. The CDR3 DNA is TGTGCCAGCTCACTTGACAGGGACACTGAAGCTTTCTTT. It is translated as CASSLDRDTEAFF. The full variable domain, completed using reference TRBV18 and TRBJ1-1, is NAGVMQNPRHLVRRRGQEARLRCSPMKGHSHVYWYRQLPEEGLKFMVYLQKENIIDESGMPKERFSAEFPKEGPSILRIQQVVRGDSAAYFCASSLDRDTEAFFGQGTRLTVV.

The rearrangement links TRBV5-1 to TRBJ2-2; 7 nucleotides agree with TRBD2. This CDR3 has 17 residues. Germline lookup yields CDR1 SGHRS and CDR2 YFSETQ. With V trimmed by 1 base and J by 4 bases, 10 bases remained unmatched. CDR3 in amino acids: CASSLSYLAGLTGELFF. The CDR3 DNA sequence: TGCGCCAGCAGCTTGTCGTATTTAGCGGGTCTCACCGGGGAGCTGTTTTTT.

The chain recombines TRBV7-2 with TRBJ2-1; D perhaps matches TRBD1 (6 bases). The CDR3 runs to 14 residues. The germline V gene has CDR1 SGHTA and CDR2 FQGNSA. V lost 4 bases, J lost 4 bases, and 11 bases lay in between. This CDR3 is CASSSDRRYNEQFF. DNA for the CDR3: TGTGCCAGCAGCTCCGACAGGAGATACAATGAGCAGTTCTTC.

The DNA of the CDR3 is TGTGCCAGTAGTATAGTAACAACCTACTCCCACGGGAATGAAAAACTGTTTTTT. Translated, it gives CASSIVTTYSHGNEKLFF. V and J are TRBV19 and TRBJ1-4; D not resolved. Trimming took 1 base from V and 5 from J, leaving 20 bases between them. The CDR3 contains 18 residues. Germline V CDR1 and CDR2: LNHDA, SQIVND (reference sequence).

Comment on this clone: Other DNA sequences in the same sample also yield this CDR3. The chain employs TRBV30 and TRBJ2-5; 8 bases align to TRBD1. With 4 bases clipped from V and 5 bases from J, the junction kept 3 bases outside the gene matches. This CDR3 is 12 amino acids long. The germline gives CDR1 GTSNPN, CDR2 SVGIG (reference sequence). The CDR3 loop is CAWTGGQETQYF. The CDR3 DNA reads TGTGCCTGGACAGGGGGCCAGGAGACCCAGTACTTC. The whole variable domain, filled in from reference TRBV30 and TRBJ2-5, reads SQTIHQWPATLVQPVGSPLSLECTVEGTSNPNLYWYRQAAGRGLQLLFYSVGIGQISSEVPQNLSASRPQDRQFILSSKKLLLSDSGFYLCAWTGGQETQYFGPGTRLLVL.

As concerns this clone: The junction does not match germline at one end; this may be a read error. V gene TRBV7-7 combines with J gene TRBJ2-2; D is unclear. This CDR3 has 15 residues. Germline CDR1 reads SSHAT; CDR2 reads FNYEAQ (reference sequence). CDR3 sequence reads: CASSFSQSNTGELFF. Written as DNA, the CDR3 is TGTGCTAGCAGCTTTTCACAGTCGAACACCGGGGAGCTGTTTTTT.

This clone was observed a single time. The rearrangement joins TRBV11-2 to TRBJ1-6; D is unclear. Germline CDR1 SGHAT, CDR2 FQNNGV. Trimming stripped 0 bases from V and 4 bases from J, with 10 bases between. This CDR3 comprises 16 residues. CDR3 coding DNA: TGTGCCAGCAGCTTAGATGTATCGCAATATAATTCACCCCTCCACTTT. Residues: CASSLDVSQYNSPLHF.

This rearrangement joins TRBV4-1 to TRBJ1-3; D is ambiguous. Germline V gives CDR1 MGHRA, CDR2 YSYEKL. Trimming left V 2 bases short and J 0 bases short, with 14 bases between. The CDR3 length is 17 residues. DNA for the CDR3: TGCGCCAGCAGCCAACTGAGCGGACTTAACTCTGGAAACACCATATATTTT. It yields the protein CASSQLSGLNSGNTIYF.

The chain has TRBV28 and TRBJ1-2; 11 bases fit TRBD1. The germline V gene encodes CDR1 MDHEN and CDR2 SYDVKM. V lost 5 bases, J lost 7 bases, and 9 bases stayed unmatched. The CDR3 contains 15 residues. CDR3: CASSQGQGAKIGYTF. For the CDR3, the DNA is TGTGCCAGCAGTCAAGGACAGGGGGCGAAGATTGGCTACACCTTC.

This chain uses TRBV7-2 with TRBJ2-2; D gene ambiguous. Germline V lookup: CDR1 SGHTA, CDR2 FQGNSA. The V end was cut by 3 bases, the J end by 5 bases, with 10 bases between. The CDR3 is made up of 14 amino acids. The CDR3 DNA sequence: TGTGCCAGCAGCTTGGAGTCTTGGACCGGGGAGCTGTTTTTT. It yields the protein CASSLESWTGELFF.

The genes are TRBV18 and TRBJ1-1; D unresolved. This CDR3 comprises 13 residues. V lost 4 bases and J 1 base, leaving 7 bases between the germline ends. Germline V gene sequence: CDR1 KGHSH, CDR2 LQKENI. The CDR3 loop is CASSLIENTEAFF. The DNA for the CDR3 is TGTGCCAGCTCACTAATAGAGAACACTGAAGCTTTCTTT.

V usage is TRBV14 and J usage is TRBJ2-1; no clear D. Germline V gene data show CDR1 as SGHDN and CDR2 as FVKESK. V lost 0 bases and J 9 bases, leaving 15 bases between the germline ends. The CDR3 is 15 residues long. The CDR3 sequence: CASSQDRGKAVEQFF. As DNA, the CDR3 is TGTGCCAGCAGCCAAGACCGTGGGAAGGCCGTTGAGCAGTTCTTC.

This chain joins TRBV15 and TRBJ1-2; perhaps TRBD1 as D (6 bases). Trimming left V 2 bases short and J 7 bases short, with 23 bases between. Germline lookup yields CDR1 LNHNV and CDR2 YYDKDF (reference sequence). The CDR3 runs to 17 residues. In nucleotides, the CDR3 is TGTGCCACCAGCAGAACTTCCGGGGGACCAGGGGAAGGTGGCTACACCTTC. Encoded protein: CATSRTSGGPGEGGYTF.

CDR3 sequence (DNA): TGTGCCAGCAGCTTGGCCGGCGGGAGTGGGCAGTACTTC. Amino acid sequence: CASSLAGGSGQYF. The chain links TRBV5-4 to TRBJ2-7, with TRBD2 identical over 7 bases. Germline CDR1 and CDR2: SGHNT and YYREEE (reference sequence). Losses at the gene ends were 0 bases for V and 9 bases for J; bases not matched to a gene: 6. The CDR3 is made up of 13 amino acids.

V and J are TRBV9 and TRBJ1-2; 7 nucleotides match TRBD1. Germline V gene lookup returns CDR1 SGDLS and CDR2 YYNGEE. The ends lost 5 bases at V and 3 bases at J; junction bases unmatched: 7. The CDR3 sequence is 14 residues long. This CDR3 is CASSADRVDYGYTF. CDR3 nucleotide sequence: TGTGCCAGCAGTGCAGACAGGGTCGACTATGGCTACACCTTC.

The chain has TRBV5-1 and TRBJ1-1; D perhaps matches TRBD1 (6 bases). The CDR3 contains 13 residues. The V end was cut by 3 bases, the J end by 5 bases, with 11 bases between. CDR1 SGHRS and CDR2 YFSETQ come from the germline V gene. CDR3 nucleotides: TGCGCCAGCAGCTCACGTAGGGGGACTGAAGCTTTCTTT. This codes for CASSSRRGTEAFF.

The CDR3 region is CASSLAGMANEKLFF. The DNA of the CDR3 is TGCGCCAGCAGCTTGGCAGGGATGGCTAATGAAAAACTGTTTTTT. The rearrangement uses TRBV5-1 and TRBJ1-4, with D perhaps TRBD1 (5 bases). The V gene lost 0 bases and the J gene lost 3 bases, with 9 bases spanning the gap. CDR1 is SGHRS and CDR2 is YFSETQ in the germline V gene. The CDR3 runs to 15 residues.

This clone appeared a single time. Other DNA sequences within the sample encode an identical CDR3. The V call is TRBV2, the J call TRBJ2-3, with D possibly being TRBD1 (6 bases). CDR3 size: 13 residues. Germline V gene data show CDR1 as SNHLY and CDR2 as FYNNEI. The V end was cut by 6 bases, the J end by 1 base, with 8 bases between. The CDR3 sequence: CASRRTGTDTQYF. The DNA for the CDR3 is TGTGCCAGCAGACGGACAGGCACAGATACGCAGTATTTT.

The chain recombines TRBV9 with TRBJ2-1; 10 bases agree with TRBD2. The trim removed 3 bases at V and 4 bases at J, leaving 10 bases unmatched. The V gene's germline CDR1 is SGDLS and CDR2 YYNGEE. The CDR3 has 17 amino acids. The CDR3 reads CASSEGIAGGAYNEQFF. DNA for the CDR3: TGTGCCAGCAGCGAGGGTATAGCGGGGGGCGCTTACAATGAGCAGTTCTTC.